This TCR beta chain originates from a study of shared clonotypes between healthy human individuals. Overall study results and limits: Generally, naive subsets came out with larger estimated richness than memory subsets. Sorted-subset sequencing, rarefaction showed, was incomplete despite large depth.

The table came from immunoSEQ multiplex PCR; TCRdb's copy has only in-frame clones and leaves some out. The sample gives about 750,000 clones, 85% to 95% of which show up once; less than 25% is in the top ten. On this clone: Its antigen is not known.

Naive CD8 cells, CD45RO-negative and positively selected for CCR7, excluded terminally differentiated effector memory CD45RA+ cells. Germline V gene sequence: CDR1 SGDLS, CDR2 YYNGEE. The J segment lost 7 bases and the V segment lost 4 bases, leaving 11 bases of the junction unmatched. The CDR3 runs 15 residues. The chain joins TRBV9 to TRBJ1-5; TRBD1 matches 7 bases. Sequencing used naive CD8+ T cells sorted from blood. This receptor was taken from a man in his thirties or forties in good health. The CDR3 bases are TGTGCCAGCAGCCCTACAGGGGATCCCTCCCAGCCCCAGCATTTT. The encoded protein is CASSPTGDPSQPQHF.